These 18 T cell receptor beta chains originate from one sample sequenced in a study of beta chain features in type 1 diabetes. Study-wide results and limits: TCRB CDR3 length was moderately but significantly reduced in all four CD4+ subsets of Type 1 diabetes patients.

The whole isolated RNA underwent reverse transcription, so sequencing captured expressed TCRB transcripts. Produced via immunoSEQ multiplex PCR; TCRdb's table is partial and in-frame only. Among about 360,000 clones, roughly 12% were seen once, and the ten largest hold roughly 0.0097%. For these TCRs, the target antigens are not known. What was sequenced was naive CD4+ T cells from blood. These receptors were taken from a woman aged 18-35 years with type 1 diabetes.

V is TRBV7-2 and J is TRBJ2-7; D is undetermined. Trimming removed 5 bases at V and 2 bases at J, with 10 bases between. Germline values: CDR1 SGHTA, CDR2 FQGNSA. The length of the CDR3 is 13 residues. In nucleotides, the CDR3 is TGTGCCAGCAGCCCTCAGTTGGCCTACGAGCAGTACTTC. Residues: CASSPQLAYEQYF.

This clone appeared a few times. The chain has TRBV5-1 and TRBJ2-1, with D possibly matching TRBD2 (6 bases). The germline gives CDR1 SGHRS, CDR2 YFSETQ. The length of the CDR3 is 13 residues. V was shortened by 4 bases and J by 10 bases, with 15 bases between the two germline ends. CDR3 sequence: CASSAGGPGEQFF. As DNA, the CDR3 is TGCGCCAGCAGCGCTGGAGGGCCTGGAGAGCAGTTCTTC.

This clone was observed a handful of times. The gene calls are TRBV11-3 and TRBJ2-7, with 7 bases identical to TRBD1. Germline CDR1 reads SGHNT; CDR2 reads YENEEA. The CDR3 covers 16 residues. After removal of 5 bases from V and 2 bases from J, the junction contained 12 bases not matched to a gene. The CDR3 region is CASSPLTGDKTYEQYF. The CDR3 nucleotides read TGTGCCAGCAGCCCCCTAACAGGGGATAAGACCTACGAGCAGTACTTC.

The CDR3 DNA follows: TGTGCCAGCAGTTATCAGGGGTTCGACAAAAACATTCAGTACTTC. Translated: CASSYQGFDKNIQYF. This rearrangement joins TRBV6-6 to TRBJ2-4; perhaps TRBD1 as D (6 bases). The CDR3 length is 15 residues. V dropped 3 bases and J dropped 3 bases, with 12 bases sitting between them. The germline gives CDR1 MNHNY, CDR2 SVGAGI (reference sequence).

The chain recombines TRBV4-1 with TRBJ1-2; D gene unclear. Trimming took 4 bases from V and 1 from J, leaving 10 bases between them. This CDR3 region has 14 residues. The V gene's germline CDR1 is MGHRA and CDR2 YSYEKL. DNA for the CDR3: TGCGCCAGCAGCCCCAGCAGGAATAACTATGGCTACACCTTC. It translates to CASSPSRNNYGYTF.

Here the CDR3 DNA reads TGTGCCTGGGGGGGCGACGGAGGAGCTTTCTTT. Protein sequence: CAWGGDGGAFF. The chain uses TRBV7-9 and TRBJ1-1; tentative D call: TRBD1 (6 bases). V was cut by 11 bases and J by 10 bases, with 17 bases left in between. CDR3 length equals 11 residues. Germline CDR1 and CDR2: SEHNR and FQNEAQ (reference sequence).

The chain carries TRBV2 and TRBJ1-5; perhaps TRBD1 as D (5 bases). Trimming took 3 bases from V and 6 from J, leaving 6 bases between them. CDR3 length: 12 residues. Germline V gene sequence: CDR1 SNHLY, CDR2 FYNNEI. The CDR3 coding sequence is TGTGCCAGCAGTGATACAGGTCAGCCCCAGCATTTT. Residues: CASSDTGQPQHF.

The chain links TRBV30 to TRBJ1-1, with 9 bases matching TRBD1. The V gene end was trimmed by 2 bases and the J gene end by 5 bases; junction bases not matched to a gene: 9. CDR1 and CDR2 from the germline V gene are GTSNPN and SVGIG (reference sequence). This CDR3 region has 15 residues. The CDR3 region has the DNA TGTGCCTGGAGTCCTACAGGGGGCGCGTGGACTGAAGCTTTCTTT. This codes for CAWSPTGGAWTEAFF.

J is TRBJ2-7 and V is TRBV4-3; tentatively, D is TRBD1 (6 bases). The V end lost 4 bases, the J end lost 3 bases, and 10 bases lay between the germline ends. Germline-derived CDR1 and CDR2 are LGHNA and YSLEER. The CDR3 runs 13 residues. CDR3 bases: TGCGCCAGCAGCCTCAGGGGAGACTACGAGCAGTACTTC. This codes for CASSLRGDYEQYF.

This chain connects TRBV2 to TRBJ1-2; 9 bases are a match to TRBD1. J gave up 8 bases and V 7 bases, and 11 bases lay outside the gene matches. CDR1 is SNHLY and CDR2 is FYNNEI in the germline V gene. There are 14 residues in the CDR3. CDR3 sequence (DNA): TGTGCCAGCACCTTGCAGGGACAGGGCTGGGGCTACACCTTC. This translates into CASTLQGQGWGYTF.

This chain uses TRBV7-9 with TRBJ1-2; D may be TRBD1 (6 bases). The CDR3 is made up of 17 amino acids. CDR1 is SEHNR, CDR2 FQNEAQ, per germline (reference sequence). Trimming removed 2 bases from V and 1 base from J, with 17 bases in between. The CDR3 bases are TGTGCCAGCAGCTTACTAACAGGGAAGGTGCTTAACTATGGCTACACCTTC. Protein sequence: CASSLLTGKVLNYGYTF.

This sequence joins TRBV28 and TRBJ2-5; 8 bases are a match to TRBD2. V gave up 2 bases and J gave up 1 base; unmatched junction bases: 6. The CDR3 is 16 amino acids. In germline, CDR1 is MDHEN, CDR2 SYDVKM. CDR3 region: CASSLRIAGLQETQYF. The CDR3 region has the DNA TGTGCCAGCAGTTTAAGGATAGCGGGACTCCAAGAGACCCAGTACTTC.

The chain links TRBV9 to TRBJ2-1, with TRBD2 identical over 8 bases. The CDR3 is made up of 15 amino acids. Germline V gene data show CDR1 as SGDLS and CDR2 as YYNGEE. V was pared by 5 bases and J by 4 bases, with 8 bases of the junction left unmatched. The CDR3 loop is CASSDNGRDYNEQFF. CDR3 bases: TGTGCCAGCAGTGATAACGGGAGGGATTACAATGAGCAGTTCTTC. The full variable domain, rest sourced from reference TRBV9 and TRBJ2-1, is DSGVTQTPKHLITATGQRVTLRCSPRSGDLSVYWYQQSLDQGLQFLIQYYNGEERAKGNILERFSAQQFPDLHSELNLSSLELGDSALYFCASSDNGRDYNEQFFGPGTRLTVL.

In its sample, this clone was seen a few times. The rearrangement uses TRBV7-2 and TRBJ2-4; a possible D gene is TRBD2 (5 bases). Germline lookup yields CDR1 SGHTA and CDR2 FQGNSA. The length of the CDR3 is 13 residues. V lost 8 bases to trimming and J lost 0 bases, with 8 bases between them. The DNA for the CDR3 is TGTGCCAGCTCCGGACTAGCCAAAAACATTCAGTACTTC. As protein: CASSGLAKNIQYF.

In its sample, this clone was seen a few times. The chain employs TRBV10-3 and TRBJ2-1; D call uncertain. This CDR3 contains 16 residues. Deletions cut 3 bases from V and 6 bases from J, with 18 bases between. Germline V gene lookup returns CDR1 ENHRY and CDR2 SYGVKD. CDR3 DNA sequence: TGTGCCATCAGTGAAGGCGGCCAGAGAATTGGCAATGAGCAGTTCTTC. Residues: CAISEGGQRIGNEQFF.

The chain recombines TRBV29-1 with TRBJ1-2; 7 nucleotides match TRBD1. J gave up 4 bases and V 7 bases, and 15 bases lay outside the gene matches. CDR1 SQVTM and CDR2 ANQGSEA come from the germline V gene. The CDR3 consists of 15 residues. The CDR3 protein is CSAHKLDRTSYGYTF. CDR3 sequence (DNA): TGCAGCGCCCATAAATTGGACAGGACAAGCTATGGCTACACCTTC. Looking up the rest from reference TRBV29-1 and TRBJ1-2 gives the full variable domain: SAVISQKPSRDICQRGTSLTIQCQVDSQVTMMFWYRQQPGQSLTLIATANQGSEATYESGFVIDKFPISRPNLTFSTLTVSNMSPEDSSIYLCSAHKLDRTSYGYTFGSGTRLTVV.

Only one count was recorded for this clone. The chain uses TRBV7-2 and TRBJ2-3, with a tentative D call TRBD1 (7 bases). The CDR3 is 15 amino acids. The V gene's germline CDR1 is SGHTA and CDR2 FQGNSA. Trimming removed 4 bases at V and 7 bases at J, with 18 bases between. The CDR3 sequence: CASSYRGGVLNTQYF. Here the CDR3 DNA reads TGTGCCAGCAGCTACAGGGGCGGGGTACTGAATACGCAGTATTTT.

The chain employs TRBV29-1 and TRBJ2-5, with 10 positions matching TRBD1. After removal of 4 bases from V and 5 bases from J, the junction contained 10 bases not matched to a gene. There are 15 residues in the CDR3. Germline V gene lookup returns CDR1 SQVTM and CDR2 ANQGSEA. CDR3: CSVGGADRGSETQYF. The CDR3 nucleotides are TGCAGCGTTGGCGGGGCGGACAGGGGGTCGGAGACCCAGTACTTC.